This T cell receptor (beta chain) was captured in a study of technical replicates of blood from a few donors. TCRdb's table, derived via immunoSEQ multiplex PCR, lists solely in-frame clones and lacks some. Seen here are fewer than 85,000 clones, over 90% observed once, and the top ten hold 4.7%. Germline V gene lookup returns CDR1 MNHEY and CDR2 SVGAGI. V was shortened by 7 bases and J by 4 bases, with 14 bases between the two germline ends. This CDR3 region has 13 residues. This sequence originates from a human donor in good health. Some clones in this sample may be carry-over from other donors' samples. The rearrangement uses TRBV6-5 and TRBJ2-7; D possibly corresponds to TRBD1 (6 bases). Sample: PBMCs. DNA for the CDR3: TGTGCCAGCACCACCGTGAGGGGGTACGAGCAGTACTTC. Translated: CASTTVRGYEQYF.